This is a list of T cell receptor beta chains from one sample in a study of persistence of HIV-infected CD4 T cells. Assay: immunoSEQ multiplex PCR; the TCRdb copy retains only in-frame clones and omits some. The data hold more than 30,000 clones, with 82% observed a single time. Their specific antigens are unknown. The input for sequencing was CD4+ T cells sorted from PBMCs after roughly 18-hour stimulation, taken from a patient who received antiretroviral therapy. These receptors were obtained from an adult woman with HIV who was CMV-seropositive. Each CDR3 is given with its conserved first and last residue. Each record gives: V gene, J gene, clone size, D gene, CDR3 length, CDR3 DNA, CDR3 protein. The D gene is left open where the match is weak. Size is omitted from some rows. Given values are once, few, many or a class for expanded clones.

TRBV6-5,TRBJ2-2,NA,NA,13,TGTGCCAGCGATAGAGGGAACACCGGGGAGCTGTTTTTT,CASDRGNTGELFF
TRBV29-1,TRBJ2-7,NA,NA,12,TGCAGCGTTGTAACAGGGAGCTACGAGCAGTACTTC,CSVVTGSYEQYF
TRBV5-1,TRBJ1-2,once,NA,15,TGCGCCAGCAGCTTGGGCGGTTCAGGAATCTATGGCTACACCTTC,CASSLGGSGIYGYTF
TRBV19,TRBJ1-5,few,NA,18,TGTGCCAGTAGTATAGAGACATGGGCAGGGGCTAGCAATCAGCCCCAGCATTTT,CASSIETWAGASNQPQHF
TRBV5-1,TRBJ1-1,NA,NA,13,TGCGCCAGCAGCTTTGACATGAACACTGAAGCTTTCTTT,CASSFDMNTEAFF
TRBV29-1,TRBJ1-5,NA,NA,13,TGCAGCGTTGAAGTTTCGGGAAATCAGCCCCAGCATTTT,CSVEVSGNQPQHF
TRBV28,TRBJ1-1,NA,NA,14,TGTGCCAGCAGTCCCTCCCATGCGGGGCGTGAGGCTTTCTTT,CASSPSHAGREAFF
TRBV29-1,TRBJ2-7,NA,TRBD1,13,TGCAGCGTTTCTTGGGGACAGGGGTACGAGCAGTACTTC,CSVSWGQGYEQYF
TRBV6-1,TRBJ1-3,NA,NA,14,TGTGCCAGCAGTGAGGGCAGCACTTCGGGCACCATATATTTT,CASSEGSTSGTIYF
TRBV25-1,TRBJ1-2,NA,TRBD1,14,TGTGCCAGCAGGAGAGGGACAGGGGGCCATGGCTACACCTTC,CASRRGTGGHGYTF
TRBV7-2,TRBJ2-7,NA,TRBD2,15,TGTGCCAGCAGCATCGATAGCGGGAGGGTCGGCGAGCAGTACTTC,CASSIDSGRVGEQYF
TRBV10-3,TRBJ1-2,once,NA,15,TGTGCCATCAGTGAGAGGGCTACCCGCAACTATGGCTACACCTTC,CAISERATRNYGYTF
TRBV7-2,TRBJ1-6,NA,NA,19,TGTGCCAGCAGTTTCTCGCTACGAGGGCCCCGATTCAATAATTCACCCCTCCACTTT,CASSFSLRGPRFNNSPLHF
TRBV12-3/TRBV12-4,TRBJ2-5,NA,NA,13,TGTGCCAGCAGCCGACCCCTTAAAGAGACCCAGTACTTC,CASSRPLKETQYF
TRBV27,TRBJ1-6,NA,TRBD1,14,TGTGCCAGCAGTTTGGGACAGAAGAATTCACCCCTCCACTTT,CASSLGQKNSPLHF
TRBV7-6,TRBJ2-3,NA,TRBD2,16,TGTGCCAGCAGCTTAGCGGGGGGGTCTAGCACAGATACGCAGTATTTT,CASSLAGGSSTDTQYF
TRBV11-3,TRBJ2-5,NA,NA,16,TGTGCCAGCAGCTTGTACGCCACCAAGTTCCAAGAGACCCAGTACTTC,CASSLYATKFQETQYF
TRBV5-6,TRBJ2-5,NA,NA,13,TGTGCCAGCAGCTTTAAGCAGGCGGAGACCCAGTACTTC,CASSFKQAETQYF
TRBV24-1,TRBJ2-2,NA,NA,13,TGTGCCACCAGTGCCCTGACAACCGGGGAGCTGTTTTTT,CATSALTTGELFF
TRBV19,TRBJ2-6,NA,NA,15,TGTGCCAGTAGTCCAGCGGCGGCAGGGGCCAACGTCCTGACTTTC,CASSPAAAGANVLTF
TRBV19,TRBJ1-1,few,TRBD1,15,TGTGCCAGCGCAGGGGGCGTAGGGATGAACACTGAAGCTTTCTTT,CASAGGVGMNTEAFF
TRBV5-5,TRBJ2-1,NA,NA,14,TGTGCCAGCAGCTTGCGGATCTCCTACAATGAGCAGTTCTTC,CASSLRISYNEQFF
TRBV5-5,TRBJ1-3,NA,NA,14,TGTGCCAGCAGCTCAGGGGTGTCTGGAAACACCATATATTTT,CASSSGVSGNTIYF
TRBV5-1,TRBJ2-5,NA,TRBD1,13,TGCGCCAGCAGCCTCCGGGACAGGGAGACCCAGTACTTC,CASSLRDRETQYF
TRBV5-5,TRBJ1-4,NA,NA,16,TGTGCCAGCAGCTTGGTTCGGGGGGCAACTAATGAAAAACTGTTTTTT,CASSLVRGATNEKLFF
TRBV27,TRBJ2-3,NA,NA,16,TGTGCCAGCAGTTCAACGTGGACAGAATACACAGATACGCAGTATTTT,CASSSTWTEYTDTQYF
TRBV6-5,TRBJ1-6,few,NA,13,TGTGCCAGCAGTTACCGTGGGGATTCACCCCTCCACTTT,CASSYRGDSPLHF